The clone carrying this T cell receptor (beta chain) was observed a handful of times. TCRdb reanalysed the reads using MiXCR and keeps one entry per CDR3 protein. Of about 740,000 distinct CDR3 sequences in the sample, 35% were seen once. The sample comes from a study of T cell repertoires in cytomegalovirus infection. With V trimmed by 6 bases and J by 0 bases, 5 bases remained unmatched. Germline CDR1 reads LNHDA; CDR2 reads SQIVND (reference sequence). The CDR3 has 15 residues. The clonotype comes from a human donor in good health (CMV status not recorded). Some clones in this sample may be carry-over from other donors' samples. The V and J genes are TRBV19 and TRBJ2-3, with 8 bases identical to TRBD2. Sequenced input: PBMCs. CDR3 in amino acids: CASRESGSSTDTQYF. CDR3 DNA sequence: TGTGCCAGTAGAGAAAGCGGGAGTAGCACAGATACGCAGTATTTT.